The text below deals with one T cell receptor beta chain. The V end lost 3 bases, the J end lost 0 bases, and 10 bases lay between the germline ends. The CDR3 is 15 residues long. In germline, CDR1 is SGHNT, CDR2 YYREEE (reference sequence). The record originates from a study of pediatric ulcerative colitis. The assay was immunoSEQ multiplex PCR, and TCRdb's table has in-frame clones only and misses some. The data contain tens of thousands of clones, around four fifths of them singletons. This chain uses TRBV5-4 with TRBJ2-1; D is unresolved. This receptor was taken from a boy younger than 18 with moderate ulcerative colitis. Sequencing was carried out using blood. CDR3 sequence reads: CASSSTPSSYNEQFF. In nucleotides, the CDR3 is TGTGCCAGCAGCTCGACACCCAGCTCCTACAATGAGCAGTTCTTC.